The rows below give T cell receptor beta chains drawn from one sample of a study of T-cell memory formation after mild COVID-19. MiXCR was run by TCRdb on the 5' RACE reads, yielding one entry per CDR3 protein. The sample shows 350,000 to 500,000 distinct CDR3 sequences, roughly a quarter of them seen only once. The sample was PBMCs or a T cell subset sorted from them (not recorded which). These receptors were obtained from an adult woman who had mild COVID-19 (a few samples of this study predate the infection). Cell type and time point are not known. CDR3s include the opening cysteine and the closing phenylalanine or tryptophan. The order of the fields is CDR3 length, J gene, V gene, clone size, D gene, CDR3 protein, CDR3 DNA. A D gene is named only where the DNA matches it firmly. Size values are once, few and many counts, or a class for expanded clones, and some rows have none.

len: 15
j_gene: TRBJ2-4
v_gene: TRBV6-5
abundance: NA
d_gene: NA
CDR3aa: CASRDDVDGKNIQYF
CDR3nt: TGTGCCAGCAGAGATGACGTTGACGGCAAAAACATTCAGTACTTC

len: 16
j_gene: TRBJ2-1
v_gene: TRBV28
abundance: few
d_gene: NA
CDR3aa: CASSLNVLLSYNEQFF
CDR3nt: TGTGCCAGCAGTTTAAACGTTTTACTCTCCTACAATGAGCAGTTCTTC

len: 16
j_gene: TRBJ2-6
v_gene: TRBV24-1
abundance: NA
d_gene: NA
CDR3aa: CATSDAMGAGANVLTF
CDR3nt: TGTGCCACCAGTGATGCAATGGGGGCTGGGGCCAACGTCCTGACTTTC

len: 18
j_gene: TRBJ2-2
v_gene: TRBV6-5
abundance: NA
d_gene: TRBD2
CDR3aa: CASSLGLAGVGDTGELFF
CDR3nt: TGTGCCAGCAGCCTCGGACTAGCGGGAGTTGGCGACACCGGGGAGCTGTTTTTT

len: 15
j_gene: TRBJ1-2
v_gene: TRBV10-2
abundance: few
d_gene: TRBD1
CDR3aa: CASRPGTGGAYGYTF
CDR3nt: TGCGCCAGCAGACCCGGGACAGGGGGCGCCTATGGCTACACCTTC

len: 13
j_gene: TRBJ2-1
v_gene: TRBV5-1
abundance: many
d_gene: NA
CDR3aa: CASSFQGYNEQFF
CDR3nt: TGTGCCAGCAGCTTCCAGGGCTACAATGAGCAGTTCTTC

len: 13
j_gene: TRBJ1-2
v_gene: TRBV27
abundance: few
d_gene: NA
CDR3aa: CASYSGFAFGYTF
CDR3nt: TGTGCCAGCTACAGTGGTTTTGCGTTTGGCTACACCTTC

len: 12
j_gene: TRBJ2-7
v_gene: TRBV29-1
abundance: NA
d_gene: NA
CDR3aa: CSVGDTGYEQYF
CDR3nt: TGCAGCGTTGGGGACACAGGTTACGAGCAGTACTTC

len: 13
j_gene: TRBJ1-5
v_gene: TRBV6-2/TRBV6-3
abundance: NA
d_gene: NA
CDR3aa: CASRMFSNQPQHF
CDR3nt: TGTGCCAGCCGCATGTTTAGCAATCAGCCCCAGCATTTT

len: 13
j_gene: TRBJ2-7
v_gene: TRBV6-5
abundance: NA
d_gene: NA
CDR3aa: CASRPYRAHEQYF
CDR3nt: TGTGCCAGCAGGCCATACAGGGCCCACGAGCAGTACTTC

len: 21
j_gene: TRBJ2-1
v_gene: TRBV4-3
abundance: few
d_gene: TRBD2
CDR3aa: CASSQDIAGTITPGSYNEQFF
CDR3nt: TGCGCCAGCAGCCAAGATATAGCCGGGACTATTACCCCGGGCTCCTACAATGAGCAGTTCTTC

len: 15
j_gene: TRBJ2-7
v_gene: TRBV7-9
abundance: NA
d_gene: TRBD2
CDR3aa: CASSLISGRGYEQYF
CDR3nt: TGTGCCAGCAGCTTAATCAGCGGGAGGGGCTACGAGCAGTACTTC

len: 15
j_gene: TRBJ2-2
v_gene: TRBV12-3/TRBV12-4
abundance: few
d_gene: NA
CDR3aa: CASSLGEGATGELFF
CDR3nt: TGTGCCAGCAGCTTAGGGGAGGGGGCAACCGGGGAGCTGTTTTTT

len: 14
j_gene: TRBJ1-2
v_gene: TRBV29-1
abundance: few
d_gene: TRBD1
CDR3aa: CSVEEGRGSYGYTF
CDR3nt: TGCAGCGTTGAAGAGGGCAGGGGGAGCTATGGCTACACCTTC

len: 13
j_gene: TRBJ2-5
v_gene: TRBV7-9
abundance: NA
d_gene: TRBD1
CDR3aa: CAVGQGAGETQYF
CDR3nt: TGTGCCGTCGGACAGGGGGCGGGAGAGACCCAGTACTTC

len: 14
j_gene: TRBJ2-7
v_gene: TRBV19
abundance: few
d_gene: TRBD1
CDR3aa: CATQPGQSFLEQYF
CDR3nt: TGTGCTACTCAACCGGGACAGTCGTTTCTGGAGCAGTACTTC

len: 16
j_gene: TRBJ2-2
v_gene: TRBV4-1
abundance: NA
d_gene: TRBD1
CDR3aa: CASSPRDSSNTGELFF
CDR3nt: TGCGCCAGCAGTCCCCGGGACAGCTCGAACACCGGGGAGCTGTTTTTT

len: 14
j_gene: TRBJ1-6
v_gene: TRBV5-1
abundance: NA
d_gene: NA
CDR3aa: CASSLGSDNSPLHF
CDR3nt: TGCGCCAGCAGCTTGGGCAGCGATAATTCACCCCTCCACTTT

len: 15
j_gene: TRBJ2-7
v_gene: TRBV19
abundance: NA
d_gene: NA
CDR3aa: CASSILYQGSYEQYF
CDR3nt: TGTGCCAGTAGTATTCTTTACCAGGGCTCCTACGAGCAGTACTTC

len: 18
j_gene: TRBJ2-1
v_gene: TRBV7-9
abundance: NA
d_gene: TRBD2
CDR3aa: CASSFGGSAAPSYNEQFF
CDR3nt: TGTGCCAGCAGCTTTGGCGGGAGTGCGGCCCCCTCCTACAATGAGCAGTTCTTC

len: 15
j_gene: TRBJ1-2
v_gene: TRBV29-1
abundance: few
d_gene: NA
CDR3aa: CSVEVGRGLAYGYTF
CDR3nt: TGCAGCGTTGAGGTTGGGAGGGGATTGGCCTATGGCTACACCTTC

len: 16
j_gene: TRBJ2-3
v_gene: TRBV7-6
abundance: many
d_gene: TRBD2
CDR3aa: CASIHRTSSVTDTQYF
CDR3nt: TGTGCCAGCATTCATAGGACTAGCAGTGTGACAGATACGCAGTATTTT

len: 13
j_gene: TRBJ1-2
v_gene: TRBV6-5
abundance: NA
d_gene: NA
CDR3aa: CASSSQGGLGYTF
CDR3nt: TGTGCCAGCAGTTCACAGGGCGGGCTTGGCTACACCTTC

len: 16
j_gene: TRBJ2-7
v_gene: TRBV5-1
abundance: NA
d_gene: NA
CDR3aa: CASSLGQGTYSYEQYF
CDR3nt: TGCGCCAGCAGCTTAGGTCAGGGGACCTATTCCTACGAGCAGTACTTC